This TCR beta chain was found in a study of blood T cell repertoires in COVID-19. The V gene's germline CDR1 is SGHVS and CDR2 FNYEAQ. This CDR3 contains 16 residues. V lost 5 bases, J lost 4 bases, and 9 bases stayed unmatched. Using immunoSEQ multiplex PCR, the repertoire was profiled, and TCRdb retains in-frame clones only, with some absent. This table has 200,000 or so clones, 84% appearing once. This sequence originates from a human donor in a cohort sampled during active COVID-19. V gene TRBV7-6 combines with J gene TRBJ2-2; the match to TRBD2 covers 8 bases. The sequencing input was peripheral blood. CDR3 nucleotide sequence: TGTGCCAGCAGCCGACTCGCGGGAGGATGCACCGGGGAGCTGTTTTTT. It specifies CASSRLAGGCTGELFF.